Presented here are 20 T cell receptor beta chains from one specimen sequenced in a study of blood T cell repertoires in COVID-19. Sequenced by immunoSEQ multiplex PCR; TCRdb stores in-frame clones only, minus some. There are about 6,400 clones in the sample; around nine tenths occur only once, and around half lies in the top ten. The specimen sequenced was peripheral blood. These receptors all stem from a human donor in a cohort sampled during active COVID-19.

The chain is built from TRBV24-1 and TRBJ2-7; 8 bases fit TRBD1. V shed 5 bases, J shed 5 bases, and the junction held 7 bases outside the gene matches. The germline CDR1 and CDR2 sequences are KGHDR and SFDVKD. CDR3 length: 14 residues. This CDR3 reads CATSGLGQGDEQYF. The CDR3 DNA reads TGTGCCACCAGTGGCCTCGGACAGGGTGACGAGCAGTACTTC.

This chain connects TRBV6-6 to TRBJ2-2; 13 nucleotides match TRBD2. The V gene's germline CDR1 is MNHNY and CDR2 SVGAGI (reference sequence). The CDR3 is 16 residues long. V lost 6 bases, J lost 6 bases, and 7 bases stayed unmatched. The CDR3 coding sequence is TGTGCCAGCAGCCGGACTAGCGGGAGTAACGCCGGGGAGCTGTTTTTT. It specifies CASSRTSGSNAGELFF.

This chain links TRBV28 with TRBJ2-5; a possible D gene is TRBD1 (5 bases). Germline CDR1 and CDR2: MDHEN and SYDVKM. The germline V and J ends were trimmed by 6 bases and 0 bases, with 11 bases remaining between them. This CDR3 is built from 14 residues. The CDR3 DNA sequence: TGTGCCAGCAGCCTGGACATTTACCAAGAGACCCAGTACTTC. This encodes CASSLDIYQETQYF.

As DNA, the CDR3 is TGTGCCAGCAGGCCCTATACGAGCTCCTACGAGCAGTACTTC. This encodes CASRPYTSSYEQYF. V and J are TRBV28 and TRBJ2-7; D unclear. There are 14 residues in the CDR3. Germline V CDR1 and CDR2: MDHEN, SYDVKM. V dropped 6 bases and J dropped 0 bases, with 12 bases sitting between them.

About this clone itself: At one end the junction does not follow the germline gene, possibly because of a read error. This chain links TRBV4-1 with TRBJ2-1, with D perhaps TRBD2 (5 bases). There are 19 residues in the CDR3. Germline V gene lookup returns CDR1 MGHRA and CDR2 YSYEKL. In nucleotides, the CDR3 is TGCGCCAGCAGACAAGAACTGGATAGTAGGAGACTAAGCTCATATGAGCAGTTCTTC. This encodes CASRQELDSRRLSSYEQFF.

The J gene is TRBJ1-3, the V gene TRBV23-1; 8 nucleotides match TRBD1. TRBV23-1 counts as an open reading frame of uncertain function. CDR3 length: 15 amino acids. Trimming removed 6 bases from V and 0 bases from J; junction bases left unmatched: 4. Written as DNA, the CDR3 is TGCGCCAGCAGCCGACAGGGGAGCTCTGGAAACACCATATATTTT. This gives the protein CASSRQGSSGNTIYF.

CDR3 sequence: CASSQALAPQYF. The CDR3, as DNA: TGTGCCAGCAGCCAAGCCCTAGCGCCCCAGTACTTC. This sequence joins TRBV14 and TRBJ2-7; weak D call: TRBD2 (6 bases). The CDR3 length is 12 residues. Germline CDR1 reads SGHDN; CDR2 reads FVKESK. Trimming pared 1 base from V and 10 bases from J, leaving 11 bases between. The full variable domain, completed using reference TRBV14 and TRBJ2-7, is EAGVTQFPSHSVIEKGQTVTLRCDPISGHDNLYWYRRVMGKEIKFLLHFVKESKQDESGMPNNRFLAERTGGTYSTLKVQPAELEDSGVYFCASSQALAPQYFGPGTRLTVT.

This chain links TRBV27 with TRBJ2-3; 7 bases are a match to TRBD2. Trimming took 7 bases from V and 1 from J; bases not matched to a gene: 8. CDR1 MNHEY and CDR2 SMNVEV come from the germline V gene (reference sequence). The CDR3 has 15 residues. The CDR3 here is CASTAIGRGTDTQYF. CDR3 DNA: TGTGCCAGCACCGCCATAGGGAGGGGCACAGATACGCAGTATTTT.

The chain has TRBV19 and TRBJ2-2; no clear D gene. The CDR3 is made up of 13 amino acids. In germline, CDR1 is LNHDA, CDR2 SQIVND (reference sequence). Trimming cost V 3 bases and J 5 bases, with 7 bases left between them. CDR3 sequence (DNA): TGTGCCAGTAGTATCGACATGACCGGGGAGCTGTTTTTT. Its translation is CASSIDMTGELFF.

CDR3 region: CASSSGQGPYEQYF. CDR3 nucleotides: TGCGCCAGCAGCTCAGGACAGGGGCCCTACGAGCAGTACTTC. V and J are TRBV5-1 and TRBJ2-7; TRBD1 agrees at 9 bases. J gave up 2 bases and V 3 bases, and 3 bases lay outside the gene matches. Germline loops: CDR1 SGHRS, CDR2 YFSETQ. The CDR3 is made up of 14 amino acids.

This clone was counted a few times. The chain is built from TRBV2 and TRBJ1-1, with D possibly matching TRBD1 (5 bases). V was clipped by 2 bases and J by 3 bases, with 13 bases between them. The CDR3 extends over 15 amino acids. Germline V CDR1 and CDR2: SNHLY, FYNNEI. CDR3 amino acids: CASSEYAGGDTEAFF. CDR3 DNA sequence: TGTGCCAGCAGTGAATATGCGGGAGGGGACACTGAAGCTTTCTTT.

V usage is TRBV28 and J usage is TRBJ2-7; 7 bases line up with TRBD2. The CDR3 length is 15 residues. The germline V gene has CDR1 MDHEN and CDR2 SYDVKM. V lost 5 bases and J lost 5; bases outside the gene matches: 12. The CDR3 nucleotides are TGTGCCAGCAGTCCCCTTGGAGCGGGGAAGGACGAGCAGTACTTC. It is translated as CASSPLGAGKDEQYF.

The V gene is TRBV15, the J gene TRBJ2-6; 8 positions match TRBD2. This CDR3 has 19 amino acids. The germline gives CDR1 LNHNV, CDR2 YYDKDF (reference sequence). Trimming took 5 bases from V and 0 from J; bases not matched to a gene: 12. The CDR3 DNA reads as TGTGCCACCAGCGCCCAGACTAGCGCGGGGTTCTCTGGGGCCAACGTCCTGACTTTC. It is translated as CATSAQTSAGFSGANVLTF.

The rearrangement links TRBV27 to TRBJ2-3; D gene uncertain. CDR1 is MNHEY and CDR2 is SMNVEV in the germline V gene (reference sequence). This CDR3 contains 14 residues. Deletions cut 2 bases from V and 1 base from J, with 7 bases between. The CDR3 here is CASSLNEGTDTQYF. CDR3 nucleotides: TGTGCCAGCAGTTTAAATGAGGGCACAGATACGCAGTATTTT.

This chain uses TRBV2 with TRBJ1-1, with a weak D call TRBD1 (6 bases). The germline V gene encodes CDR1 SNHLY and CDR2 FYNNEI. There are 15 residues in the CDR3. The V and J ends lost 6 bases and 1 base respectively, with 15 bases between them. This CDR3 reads CASSPPQGSNTEAFF. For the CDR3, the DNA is TGTGCCAGCAGCCCTCCACAGGGATCGAACACTGAAGCTTTCTTT.

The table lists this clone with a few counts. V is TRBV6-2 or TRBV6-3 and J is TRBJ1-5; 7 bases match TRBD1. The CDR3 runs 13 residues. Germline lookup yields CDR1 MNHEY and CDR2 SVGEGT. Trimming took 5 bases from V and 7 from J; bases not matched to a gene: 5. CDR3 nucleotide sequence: TGTGCCAGCAGTAGGGACAGAAAGCAGCCCCAGCATTTT. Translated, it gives CASSRDRKQPQHF.

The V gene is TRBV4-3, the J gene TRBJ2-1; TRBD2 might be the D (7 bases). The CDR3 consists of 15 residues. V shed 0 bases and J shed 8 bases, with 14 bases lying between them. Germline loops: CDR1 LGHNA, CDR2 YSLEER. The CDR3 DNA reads TGCGCCAGCAGCCAAGATACGGACAGCGGGGATGAGCAGTTCTTC. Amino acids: CASSQDTDSGDEQFF.

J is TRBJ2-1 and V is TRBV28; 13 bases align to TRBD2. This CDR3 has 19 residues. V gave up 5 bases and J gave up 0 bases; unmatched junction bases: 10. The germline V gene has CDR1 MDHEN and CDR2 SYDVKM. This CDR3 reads CASSTIGTSGDSSYNEQFF. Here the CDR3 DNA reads TGTGCCAGCAGTACGATCGGGACTAGCGGGGATAGCTCCTACAATGAGCAGTTCTTC.

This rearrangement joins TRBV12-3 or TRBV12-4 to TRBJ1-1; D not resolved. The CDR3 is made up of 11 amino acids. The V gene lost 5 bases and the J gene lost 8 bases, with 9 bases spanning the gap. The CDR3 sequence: CASSTGVEAFF. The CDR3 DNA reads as TGTGCCAGCAGTACCGGGGTCGAAGCTTTCTTT.

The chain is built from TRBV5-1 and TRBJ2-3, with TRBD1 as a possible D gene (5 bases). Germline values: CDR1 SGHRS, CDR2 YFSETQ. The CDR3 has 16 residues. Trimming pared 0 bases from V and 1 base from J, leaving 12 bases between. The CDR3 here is CASSLAGVQGTDTQYF. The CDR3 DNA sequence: TGCGCCAGCAGCTTGGCTGGGGTACAGGGCACAGATACGCAGTATTTT.